The T cell receptor beta chain described here comes from a study of early T cells in non-severe SARS-CoV-2 infection. Looking at the study overall: Sequencing input comprised bulk RNA from unsorted whole blood; chain pairing was not available.

This clonotype was detected ten times or more. Each single cDNA molecule received a unique molecular identifier. TCRdb independently ran MiXCR on the 5' RACE reads; one entry per CDR3 protein. Among tens of thousands of distinct CDR3 sequences listed, roughly a tenth were seen once. CDR3 length: 16 amino acids. V lost 5 bases and J 11 bases, leaving 24 bases between the germline ends. The germline V gene has CDR1 SGHTA and CDR2 FQGNSA. The sample consisted of whole blood. This chain uses TRBV7-2 with TRBJ1-4; D possibly corresponds to TRBD1 (6 bases). This TCR derives from an adult who was a healthcare worker with PCR-confirmed SARS-CoV-2 infection or an uninfected control (not recorded which). CDR3: CASSRTGTGQGGKLFF. For the CDR3, the DNA is TGTGCCAGCAGCCGAACTGGGACGGGCCAAGGGGGGAAACTGTTTTTT.